This T cell receptor (beta chain) was recovered during a study of blood T cell repertoires in COVID-19. Study details: T cells, B-cell-depleted T cells, or PBMCs provided the cDNA or gDNA that served as material.

The CDR3 has 14 residues. The ends were cut back, 1 base at V and 6 bases at J, with 11 bases in the middle. The germline CDR1 and CDR2 sequences are SGHDT and YYEEEE. The protocol was immunoSEQ multiplex PCR, while the TCRdb copy is restricted to in-frame clones and leaves out a portion. The sample has around 70,000 clones, 80% to 90% seen once; the top ten hold approximately 29%. Sequencing used peripheral blood. This sequence originates from a woman of 80 years or more with active or convalescent COVID-19. V gene TRBV5-6 combines with J gene TRBJ2-1; possibly TRBD2 for D (5 bases). The CDR3 bases are TGTGCCAGCAGCTTGTCCGGGGTAGCCAATGAGCAGTTCTTC. Residues: CASSLSGVANEQFF.